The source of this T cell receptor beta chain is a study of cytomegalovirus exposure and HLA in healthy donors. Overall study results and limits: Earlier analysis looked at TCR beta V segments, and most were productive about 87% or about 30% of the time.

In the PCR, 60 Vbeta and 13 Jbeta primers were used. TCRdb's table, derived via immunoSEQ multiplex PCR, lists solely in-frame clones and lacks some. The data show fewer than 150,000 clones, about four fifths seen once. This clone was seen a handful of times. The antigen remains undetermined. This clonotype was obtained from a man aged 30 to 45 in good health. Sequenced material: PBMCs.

The CDR3 reads CASSPGLAGGYTGELFF. In DNA form, the CDR3 reads TGTGCCAGCAGCCCGGGACTAGCGGGAGGTTACACCGGGGAGCTGTTTTTT. This chain connects TRBV7-7 to TRBJ2-2; TRBD2 matches at 15 bases. From germline, CDR1 is SSHAT and CDR2 FNYEAQ (reference sequence). The V segment lost 5 bases and the J segment 3 bases; nucleotides outside the gene matches: 4. This CDR3 contains 17 residues. The variable domain in full, completed from reference TRBV7-7 and TRBJ2-2, reads GAGVSQSPRYKVTKRGQDVTLRCDPISSHATLYWYQQALGQGPEFLTYFNYEAQPDKSGLPSDRFSAERPEGSISTLTIQRTEQRDSAMYRCASSPGLAGGYTGELFFGEGSRLTVL.